This TCR beta chain was sequenced for a study of shared clonotypes between healthy human individuals. Naive CD8 populations comprised CD45RO-negative cells positively selected for CCR7, excluding terminally differentiated effector memory CD45RA+ cells. Study-level results: Naive CD4 clonotypes overlapped across a handful of donors at 4.5% to 5.5%.

A remark on this clone: Antigen: not known.

Germline loops: CDR1 LGHNA, CDR2 YNFKEQ. There are 15 residues in the CDR3. Trimming shortened V by 2 bases and J by 0 bases, and 8 bases separated the two germline ends. For each subset, genomic DNA was distributed in equal portions over several immunoSEQ plates. The data were produced by immunoSEQ multiplex PCR, yet TCRdb's version contains in-frame clones alone and is incomplete. The sample records roughly 1,800,000 clones, over 85% being singletons. Sequencing was done on a sample of naive CD8+ T cells sorted from blood. This TCR was recovered from a young man in good health. V usage is TRBV4-2 and J usage is TRBJ2-4, with D perhaps matching TRBD2 (6 bases). CDR3: CASSQLGGAKNIQYF. The CDR3 nucleotides are TGTGCCAGCAGCCAACTGGGGGGAGCCAAAAACATTCAGTACTTC.